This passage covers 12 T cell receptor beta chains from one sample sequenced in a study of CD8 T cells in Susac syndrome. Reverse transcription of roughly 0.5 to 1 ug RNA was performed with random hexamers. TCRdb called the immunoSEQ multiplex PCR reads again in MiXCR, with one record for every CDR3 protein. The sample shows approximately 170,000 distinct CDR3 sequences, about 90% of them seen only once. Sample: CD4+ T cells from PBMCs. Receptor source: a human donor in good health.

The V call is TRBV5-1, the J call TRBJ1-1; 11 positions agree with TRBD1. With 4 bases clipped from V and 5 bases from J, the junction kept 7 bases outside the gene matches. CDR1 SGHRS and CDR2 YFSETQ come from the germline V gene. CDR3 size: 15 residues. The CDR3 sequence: CASSPDRGLHTEAFF. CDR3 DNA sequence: TGCGCCAGCAGCCCGGACAGGGGGCTGCATACTGAAGCTTTCTTT.

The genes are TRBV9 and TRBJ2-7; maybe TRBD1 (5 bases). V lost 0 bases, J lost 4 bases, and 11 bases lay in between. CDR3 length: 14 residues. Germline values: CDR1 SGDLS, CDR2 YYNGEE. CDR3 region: CASSVAPSGYEQYF. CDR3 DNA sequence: TGTGCCAGCAGCGTAGCCCCCTCAGGGTACGAGCAGTACTTC.

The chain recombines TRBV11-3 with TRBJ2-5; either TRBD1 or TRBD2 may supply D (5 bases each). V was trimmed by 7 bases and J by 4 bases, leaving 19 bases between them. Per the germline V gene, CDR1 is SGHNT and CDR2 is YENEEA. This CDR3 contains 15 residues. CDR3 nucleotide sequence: TGTGCCAGCACCGTGAGGGCAGGGAAGGGAGAGACCCAGTACTTC. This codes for CASTVRAGKGETQYF.

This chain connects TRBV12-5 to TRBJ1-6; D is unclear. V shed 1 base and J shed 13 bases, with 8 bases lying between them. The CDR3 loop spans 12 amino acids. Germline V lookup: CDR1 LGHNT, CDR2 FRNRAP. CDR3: CASGLDLPPLHF. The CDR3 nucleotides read TGTGCTAGTGGTTTGGACCTTCCTCCCCTCCACTTT.

The CDR3 coding sequence is TGTGCCACGGGCCGGGACACTAATCAGCCCCAGCATTTT. It is translated as CATGRDTNQPQHF. The V and J genes are TRBV6-5 and TRBJ1-5; the D gene is possibly TRBD1 (6 bases). The CDR3 contains 13 residues. Trimming pared 10 bases from V and 4 bases from J, leaving 14 bases between. Germline V gene sequence: CDR1 MNHEY, CDR2 SVGAGI.

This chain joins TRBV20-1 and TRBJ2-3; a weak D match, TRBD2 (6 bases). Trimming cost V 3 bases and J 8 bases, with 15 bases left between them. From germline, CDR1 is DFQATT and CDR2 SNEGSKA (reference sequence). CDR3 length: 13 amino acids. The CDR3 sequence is CSARVGGVGTQYF. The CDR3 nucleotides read TGCAGTGCTAGGGTGGGAGGCGTTGGTACGCAGTATTTT.

CDR3 sequence (DNA): TGTGCCAACGCCCCGGGCAGGGGGAGCACTGAAGCTTTCTTT. Its protein is CANAPGRGSTEAFF. The chain carries TRBV7-2 and TRBJ1-1; 7 positions agree with TRBD1. V lost 10 bases to trimming and J lost 4 bases; unmatched junction nucleotides: 12. CDR3 length equals 14 residues. CDR1 is SGHTA, CDR2 FQGNSA, per germline.

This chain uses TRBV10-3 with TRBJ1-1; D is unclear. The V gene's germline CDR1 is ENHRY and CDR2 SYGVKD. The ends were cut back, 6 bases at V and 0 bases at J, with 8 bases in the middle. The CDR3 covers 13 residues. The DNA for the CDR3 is TGTGCCATCAGGGACGAAATGAACACTGAAGCTTTCTTT. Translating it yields CAIRDEMNTEAFF.

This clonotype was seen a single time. As DNA, the CDR3 is TGTGCCAGCAGTTTGGTACAGAATCAGCCCCAGCATTTT. It specifies CASSLVQNQPQHF. This chain joins TRBV28 and TRBJ1-5, with D unclear. CDR1 and CDR2 from the germline V gene are MDHEN and SYDVKM. The CDR3 is 13 residues long. V gave up 3 bases and J gave up 4 bases, with 7 bases separating them.

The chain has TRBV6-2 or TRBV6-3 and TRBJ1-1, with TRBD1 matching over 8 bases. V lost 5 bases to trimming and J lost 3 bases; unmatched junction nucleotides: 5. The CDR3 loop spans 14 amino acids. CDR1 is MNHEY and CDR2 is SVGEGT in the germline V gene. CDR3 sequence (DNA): TGTGCCAGCAGTAAAGGACAGGGTTACACTGAAGCTTTCTTT. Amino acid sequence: CASSKGQGYTEAFF.

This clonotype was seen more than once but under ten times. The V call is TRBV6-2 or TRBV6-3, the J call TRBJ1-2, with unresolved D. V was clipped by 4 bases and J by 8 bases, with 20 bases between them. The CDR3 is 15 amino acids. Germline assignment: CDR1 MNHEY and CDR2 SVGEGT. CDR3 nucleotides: TGTGCCAGCAGTTCCTTAGGAGCAAGGCTGACGGGCTACACCTTC. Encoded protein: CASSSLGARLTGYTF.

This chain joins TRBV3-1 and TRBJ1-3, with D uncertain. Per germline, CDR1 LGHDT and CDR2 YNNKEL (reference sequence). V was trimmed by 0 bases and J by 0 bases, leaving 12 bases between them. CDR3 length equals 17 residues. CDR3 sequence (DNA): TGTGCCAGCAGCCAAGATCCGAGGTCCCACTCTGGAAACACCATATATTTT. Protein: CASSQDPRSHSGNTIYF.